What follows is one T cell receptor (beta chain) and its context. Antigen: not known. cDNA molecules, individually, were tagged with unique molecular identifiers. TCRdb recomputed calls from the 5' RACE reads with MiXCR, one row per CDR3 protein. The table has about 61,000 distinct CDR3 sequences, approximately 10% seen once. CDR3 length equals 21 residues. V shed 3 bases and J shed 1 base, with 28 bases lying between them. Germline V gene data show CDR1 as MNHNY and CDR2 as SVGAGI (reference sequence). This sample is drawn from a study of early T cells in non-severe SARS-CoV-2 infection. Study in general: Unsorted whole-blood RNA was sequenced in bulk, leaving chains unpaired.

Study-wide results and caveats: Anti-spike CD8 responses were favored in VDJdb matching, and private and CD4 specificities were missed.

This rearrangement joins TRBV6-6 to TRBJ1-5; possibly TRBD1 for D (5 bases). The receptor comes from an adult who was a healthcare worker with PCR-confirmed SARS-CoV-2 infection or an uninfected control (not recorded which). The source material was whole blood. The CDR3 protein is CASSYSPRQGKASGSNQPQHF. The DNA of the CDR3 is TGTGCCAGCAGTTATTCACCCCGGCAGGGTAAGGCGAGTGGGAGCAATCAGCCCCAGCATTTT.